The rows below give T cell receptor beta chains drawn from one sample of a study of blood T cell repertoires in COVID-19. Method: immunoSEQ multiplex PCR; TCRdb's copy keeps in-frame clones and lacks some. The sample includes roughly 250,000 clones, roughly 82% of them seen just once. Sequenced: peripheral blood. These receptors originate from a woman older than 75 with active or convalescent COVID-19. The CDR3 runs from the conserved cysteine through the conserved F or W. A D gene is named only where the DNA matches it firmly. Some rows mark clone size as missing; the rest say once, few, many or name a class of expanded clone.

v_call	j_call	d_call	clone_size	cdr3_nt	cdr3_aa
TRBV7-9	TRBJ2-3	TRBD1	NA	TGTGCCAGCAGCTTATTAAACAGGGGTGGAGATACGCAGTATTTT	CASSLLNRGGDTQYF
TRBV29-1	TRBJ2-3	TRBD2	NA	TGCAGCGTTGGGACTAGCGGAAACACAGATACGCAGTATTTT	CSVGTSGNTDTQYF
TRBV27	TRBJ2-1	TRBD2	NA	TGTGCCAGCAGTCTACTAGCGGGAGTCAATGAGCAGTTCTTC	CASSLLAGVNEQFF
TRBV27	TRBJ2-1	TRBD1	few	TGTGCCAGCAGCGCCGGGACAGGGTACAATGAGCAGTTCTTC	CASSAGTGYNEQFF
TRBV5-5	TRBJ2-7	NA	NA	TGTGCCAGCAGCTTGGATGGGGGCGCTTGGAACGAGCAGTACTTC	CASSLDGGAWNEQYF
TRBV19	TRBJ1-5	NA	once	TGTGCCAGTAGTATGATCCAAGGAGGGAATCAGCCCCAGCATTTT	CASSMIQGGNQPQHF
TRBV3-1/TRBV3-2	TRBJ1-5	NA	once	TGTGCCAGCAGCCAAGAACGCGGCGTCCAGCATTTT	CASSQERGVQHF
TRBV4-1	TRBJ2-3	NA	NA	TGCGCCAGCAGCCAAGATCGACAGGAGACAGATACGCAGTATTTT	CASSQDRQETDTQYF
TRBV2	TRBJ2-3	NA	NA	TGTGCCAGCAGTGAACAGGGGCCCACAGATACGCAGTATTTT	CASSEQGPTDTQYF
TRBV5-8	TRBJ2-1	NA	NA	TGTGCCGCCCGGAGGTCGGGAGAGCAGTTCTTC	CAARRSGEQFF
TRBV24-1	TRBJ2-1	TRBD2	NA	TGTGCCACCAGTGACCGCAATCAACTAGCGGGAGGGGAAAATGAGCAGTTCTTC	CATSDRNQLAGGENEQFF
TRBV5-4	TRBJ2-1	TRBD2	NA	TGTGCCAGCAGCTCGGGACTAGCGGACAACAATGAGCAGTTCTTC	CASSSGLADNNEQFF
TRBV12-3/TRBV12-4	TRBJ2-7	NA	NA	TGTGCCAGCAGTTCCAGGTTGGGGGGCGAGCAGTACTTC	CASSSRLGGEQYF
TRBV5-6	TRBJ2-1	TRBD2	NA	TGTGCCAGCAGCCCTATAGCGGGGGGGCCTTATGAGCAGTTCTTC	CASSPIAGGPYEQFF
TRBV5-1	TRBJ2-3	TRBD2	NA	TGCGCCAGCAGCGAGAATAGCGGGAAACTGGGGTATTTT	CASSENSGKLGYF
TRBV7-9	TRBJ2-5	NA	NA	TGTGCCAGCAGCTTAAGCACAGGGTTGTACCAAGAGACCCAGTACTTC	CASSLSTGLYQETQYF
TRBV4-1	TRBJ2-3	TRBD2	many	TGCGCCAGCAGAACCGGGGGACTAGCGGGAGCTTTGTTCGCAGATACGCAGTATTTT	CASRTGGLAGALFADTQYF
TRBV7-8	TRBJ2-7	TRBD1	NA	TGTGCCAGCAGCTTAGTCGCAGGGGGCTTCTACGAGCAGTACTTC	CASSLVAGGFYEQYF
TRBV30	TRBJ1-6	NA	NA	TGTGCCTGGAGCCTTCGGAGGGATTCACCCCTCCACTTT	CAWSLRRDSPLHF
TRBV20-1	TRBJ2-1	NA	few	TGCAGTGCTAGTTCTCAGACAGTAATTCACAATGAGCAGTTCTTC	CSASSQTVIHNEQFF
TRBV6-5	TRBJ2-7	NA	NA	TGTGCCAGCAGTTACTCGAGAACTAGCTCCTACGAGCAGTACTTC	CASSYSRTSSYEQYF
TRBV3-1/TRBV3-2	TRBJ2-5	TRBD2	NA	TGTGCCAGCAGCCGTGGGACAGTGGCTAGCGGGACCCAAGAGACCCAGTACTTC	CASSRGTVASGTQETQYF
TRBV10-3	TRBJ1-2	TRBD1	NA	TGTGCCATCAGTAGACAGGGGGTAGACTATGGCTACACCTTC	CAISRQGVDYGYTF
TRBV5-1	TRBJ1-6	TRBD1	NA	TGCGCCAGCAGCATACTTGCGCCCGGGACAGGGGGGGGTTCACCCCTCCACTTT	CASSILAPGTGGGSPLHF
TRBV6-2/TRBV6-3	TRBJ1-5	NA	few	TGTGCCAGCAGTTATGCGGAACGGTCCTCCCGCAATCAGCCCCAGCATTTT	CASSYAERSSRNQPQHF
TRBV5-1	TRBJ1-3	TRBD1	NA	TGCGCCAGCAGCTCAGGGACAGCTAGAAACACCATATATTTT	CASSSGTARNTIYF
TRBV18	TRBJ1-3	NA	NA	TGTGCCAGCTCACCCGGGGGCTCTGGAAACACCATATATTTT	CASSPGGSGNTIYF
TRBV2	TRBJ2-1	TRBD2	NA	TGTGCCAGAAGTAGCGGGGGAGGGAAGGATGAGCAGTTCTTC	CARSSGGGKDEQFF
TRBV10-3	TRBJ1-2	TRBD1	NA	TGTGCCATCAGTGAGTCTGAGGGGGCAGAGAGTGGCTACACCTTC	CAISESEGAESGYTF
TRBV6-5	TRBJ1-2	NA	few	TGTGCCAGCACCCGAACAGGTGGAGGCTACACCTTC	CASTRTGGGYTF
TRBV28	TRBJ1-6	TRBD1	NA	TGTGCCAGCAGATACGGGGACAGCAGTTCACCCCTCCACTTT	CASRYGDSSSPLHF
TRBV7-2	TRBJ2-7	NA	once	TGTGCCAGCAGCCCCCTATACGAGCAGTACTTC	CASSPLYEQYF
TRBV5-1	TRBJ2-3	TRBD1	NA	TGCGCCAGCAGCTTGGGACAGGGACACACAGATACGCAGTATTTT	CASSLGQGHTDTQYF
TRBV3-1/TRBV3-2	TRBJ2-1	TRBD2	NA	TGTGCCAGCAGCCAAGACGCGGGGGGGGCGGTTGAGCAGTTCTTC	CASSQDAGGAVEQFF
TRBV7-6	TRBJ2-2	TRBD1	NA	TGTGCCAGCAGCTTCGGACAGGGGGGAATCACCGGGGAGCTGTTTTTT	CASSFGQGGITGELFF
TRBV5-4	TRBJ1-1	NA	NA	TGTGCCAGCAGCCAAGACAGGATGAACACTGAAGCTTTCTTT	CASSQDRMNTEAFF
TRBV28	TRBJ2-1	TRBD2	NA	TGTGCCAGCAGTTCACCCCGGGAGGCGCTATCCCCGTTCTTC	CASSSPREALSPFF
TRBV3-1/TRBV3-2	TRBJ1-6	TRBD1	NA	TGTGCCAGCAGCCAGGCCGGACAGGGTAATTCACCCCTCCACTTT	CASSQAGQGNSPLHF
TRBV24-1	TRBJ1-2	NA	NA	TGTGCCACCAGTTCGGGGTCCTCCCTCTATGGCTACACCTTC	CATSSGSSLYGYTF
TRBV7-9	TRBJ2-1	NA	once	TGTGCCAGCAGCTTAGTTCAGCGCGGCCCTACCAATGAGCAGTTCTTC	CASSLVQRGPTNEQFF
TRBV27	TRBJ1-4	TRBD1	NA	TGTGCCAGCAGTTCGCCCCAGACAGGGTCGGAAAAACTGTTTTTT	CASSSPQTGSEKLFF
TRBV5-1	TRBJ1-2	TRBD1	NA	TGCGCCAGCAGCTACGCGACCGGGACAGAGAACTATGGCTACACCTTC	CASSYATGTENYGYTF
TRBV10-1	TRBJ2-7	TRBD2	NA	TGCGCCAGCAGTGATTCGGGTCTAGCGGGATTTAAGCAGTACTTC	CASSDSGLAGFKQYF
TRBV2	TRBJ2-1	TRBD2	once	TGTGCCAGCAGGGTACTAGCGGGAGTCCCTGAGCAGTTCTTC	CASRVLAGVPEQFF
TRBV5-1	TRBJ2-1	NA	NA	TGCGCCAGCAGCTTGGCGGTGGGAGCTTCCTACAATGAGCAGTTCTTC	CASSLAVGASYNEQFF